This TCR beta chain appears in the sequencing data of a study of blood T cell repertoires in COVID-19. The repertoire was sequenced with immunoSEQ multiplex PCR; TCRdb's copy has only in-frame clones and lacks some. The profile shows 150,000 or so clones, roughly 84% of them singletons. The sequencing input was peripheral blood. This sequence was found in a man in his sixties with COVID-19, enrolled during active disease.

Written as DNA, the CDR3 is TGTGCTAGCCAAGGGGTCGCGGGCAATCAGCCCCAGCATTTT. Encoded protein: CASQGVAGNQPQHF. The chain couples TRBV19 to TRBJ1-5; a weak D match, TRBD1 (5 bases). Per the germline V gene, CDR1 is LNHDA and CDR2 is SQIVND (reference sequence). The CDR3 consists of 14 residues.